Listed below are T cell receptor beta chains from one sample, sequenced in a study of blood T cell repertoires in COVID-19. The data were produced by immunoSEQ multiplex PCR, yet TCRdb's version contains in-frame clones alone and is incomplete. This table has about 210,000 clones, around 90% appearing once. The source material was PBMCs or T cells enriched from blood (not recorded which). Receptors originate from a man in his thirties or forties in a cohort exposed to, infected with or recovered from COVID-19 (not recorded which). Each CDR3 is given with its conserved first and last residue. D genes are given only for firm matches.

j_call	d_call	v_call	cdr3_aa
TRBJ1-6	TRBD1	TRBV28	CASLGGGTGNSPLHF
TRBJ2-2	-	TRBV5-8	CASSRVGHTNTGELFF
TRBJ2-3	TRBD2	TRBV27	CASSAAVGREAEADTQYF
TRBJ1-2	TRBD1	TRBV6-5	CASKPTGSYGYTF
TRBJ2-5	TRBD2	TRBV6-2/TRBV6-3	CASSYPLAGVGQETQYF
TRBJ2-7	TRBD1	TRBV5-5	CASSLQGAYEQYF
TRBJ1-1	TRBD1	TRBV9	CASSVEGARNTEAFF
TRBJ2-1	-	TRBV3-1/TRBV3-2	CASSQEFRLDTAHNEQFF
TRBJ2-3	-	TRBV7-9	CASSPTSRYTDTQYF
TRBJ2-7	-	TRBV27	CASSRGFYEQYF
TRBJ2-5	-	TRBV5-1	CASNLEGRPEETQYF
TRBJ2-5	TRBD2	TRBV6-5	CASSRGAGGPETQYF
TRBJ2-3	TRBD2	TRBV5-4	CASSSSAGVRDTQYF
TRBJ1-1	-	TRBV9	CASSDQGGNTEAFF
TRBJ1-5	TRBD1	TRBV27	CASSEYYRQGSGQPQHF
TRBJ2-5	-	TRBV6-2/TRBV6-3	CASSPLALDRSQETQYF
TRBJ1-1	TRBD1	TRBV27	CASSLTPTGGGTEAFF
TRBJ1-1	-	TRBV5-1	CASSLLDSEAFF
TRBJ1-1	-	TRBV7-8	CASSLFETHEAFF
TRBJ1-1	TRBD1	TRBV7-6	CASSLGTGRESEAFF
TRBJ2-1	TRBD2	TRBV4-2	CASSQELAGSWNEQFF
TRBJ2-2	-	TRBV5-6	CASSFGVGAGELFF
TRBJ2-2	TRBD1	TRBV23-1	CASSLDRGGGDTGELFF
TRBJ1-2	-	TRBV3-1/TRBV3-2	CASSQYRTDKNTRIYGYTF
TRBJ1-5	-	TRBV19	CASSFNPDTADSNQPQHF
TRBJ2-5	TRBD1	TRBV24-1	CATSDLTGGGQETQYF
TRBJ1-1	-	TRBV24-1	CATSDFGREAFF
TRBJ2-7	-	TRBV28	CASSKAGSRYEQYF